The 23 T cell receptor beta chains in this list originate from one sample, sequenced in a study of shared clonotypes between healthy human individuals. Profiling relied on immunoSEQ multiplex PCR, and the TCRdb table lists in-frame clones only, not all of them. The sample holds about 700,000 clones, just over 90% seen once. CD45RO-negative CD8 cells positively selected for CCR7 made up the naive population, which excluded terminally differentiated effector memory CD45RA+ cells. Sample: naive CD8+ T cells sorted from blood. The receptors originated from a man under 40 in good health.

The rearrangement joins TRBV6-1 to TRBJ2-2; 8 bases are a match to TRBD1. The CDR3 runs to 14 residues. J lost 6 bases, V lost 6 bases, and 6 bases had no gene match. Per germline, CDR1 MNHNS and CDR2 SASEGT. Here the CDR3 reads CASSPTGGPGELFF. CDR3 sequence (DNA): TGTGCCAGCAGCCCCACAGGGGGACCCGGGGAGCTGTTTTTT.

The gene calls are TRBV7-9 and TRBJ2-5; D possibly corresponds to TRBD1 (5 bases). V was clipped by 2 bases and J by 4 bases, with 14 bases between them. The CDR3 has 15 residues. Germline CDR1 is SEHNR and CDR2 is FQNEAQ (reference sequence). The CDR3 nucleotides read TGTGCCAGCAGCTTATTCAGACAGCACGGAGAGACCCAGTACTTC. Its translation: CASSLFRQHGETQYF.

This CDR3 reads CASSPRGVGQGAQETQYF. As DNA, the CDR3 is TGTGCCAGCTCACCACGAGGAGTCGGACAGGGGGCCCAAGAGACCCAGTACTTC. The V and J genes are TRBV18 and TRBJ2-5; TRBD1 aligns across 11 bases. Germline V gives CDR1 KGHSH, CDR2 LQKENI. The CDR3 runs 18 residues. The V segment lost 1 base and the J segment 1 base; nucleotides outside the gene matches: 8. The full variable domain, rest sourced from reference TRBV18 and TRBJ2-5, is NAGVMQNPRHLVRRRGQEARLRCSPMKGHSHVYWYRQLPEEGLKFMVYLQKENIIDESGMPKERFSAEFPKEGPSILRIQQVVRGDSAAYFCASSPRGVGQGAQETQYFGPGTRLLVL.

The chain couples TRBV7-9 to TRBJ2-1; unclear D gene. The CDR3 covers 12 residues. CDR1 and CDR2 (germline): SEHNR, FQNEAQ (reference sequence). The V and J ends lost 2 bases and 8 bases respectively, with 7 bases between them. DNA for the CDR3: TGTGCCAGCAGCTTATCAATCCATGAGCAGTTCTTC. Its translation: CASSLSIHEQFF. Variable domain in full (rest from reference TRBV7-9 and TRBJ2-1): DTGVSQNPRHKITKRGQNVTFRCDPISEHNRLYWYRQTLGQGPEFLTYFQNEAQLEKSRLLSDRFSAERPKGSFSTLEIQRTEQGDSAMYLCASSLSIHEQFFGPGTRLTVL.

CDR3 nucleotides: TGTGCCAGCACGTGGGCGACAGAGACCTACGAGCAGTACTTC. As protein: CASTWATETYEQYF. The chain links TRBV6-6 to TRBJ2-7, with D possibly matching TRBD1 (5 bases). Between the trimmed V and J ends, which lost 7 bases and 2 bases, there was a span of 15 bases. Germline loops: CDR1 MNHNY, CDR2 SVGAGI (reference sequence). The CDR3 consists of 14 residues.

The rearrangement links TRBV27 to TRBJ2-7, with D possibly being TRBD1 or TRBD2 (5 bases each). This CDR3 is built from 14 residues. From germline, CDR1 is MNHEY and CDR2 SMNVEV (reference sequence). V lost 5 bases and J lost 6, with 17 bases in between. CDR3 bases: TGTGCCAGCAGTACCGGGACGGGATGGGGCGAGCAGTACTTC. The encoded protein is CASSTGTGWGEQYF.

V is TRBV10-2 and J is TRBJ1-1; D gene uncertain. Germline CDR1 and CDR2: WSHSY and SAAADI. The CDR3 spans 12 residues. Trimming left V 5 bases short and J 2 bases short, with 6 bases between. For the CDR3, the DNA is TGCGCCAGCAGTCCGACTAACACTGAAGCTTTCTTT. Translation: CASSPTNTEAFF.

The chain carries TRBV9 and TRBJ1-1, with D perhaps TRBD1 (6 bases). The CDR3 is made up of 13 amino acids. V was shortened by 3 bases and J by 4 bases, with 10 bases between the two germline ends. Germline CDR1 is SGDLS and CDR2 is YYNGEE. The CDR3 nucleotides are TGTGCCAGCAGCGCGTCAGGGGTCACTGAAGCTTTCTTT. Protein: CASSASGVTEAFF.

The chain has TRBV7-7 and TRBJ2-7; no clear D. Trimming took off 5 bases at V and 5 bases at J, with 22 bases between the two ends. Germline values: CDR1 SSHAT, CDR2 FNYEAQ (reference sequence). The CDR3 length is 16 residues. This CDR3 is CASSPQVVFGPNEQYF. In DNA form, the CDR3 reads TGTGCCAGCAGCCCTCAGGTGGTTTTTGGCCCCAACGAGCAGTACTTC.

The chain combines TRBV28 with TRBJ2-5; D remains ambiguous. This CDR3 is 13 amino acids long. V was cut by 6 bases and J by 2 bases, with 10 bases left in between. Germline V CDR1 and CDR2: MDHEN, SYDVKM. The CDR3 nucleotides are TGTGCCAGCAGCCCGGTTCCGCAAGAGACCCAGTACTTC. Its translation is CASSPVPQETQYF. The entire variable domain, with the rest obtained from reference TRBV28 and TRBJ2-5, is as follows: DVKVTQSSRYLVKRTGEKVFLECVQDMDHENMFWYRQDPGLGLRLIYFSYDVKMKEKGDIPEGYSVSREKKERFSLILESASTNQTSMYLCASSPVPQETQYFGPGTRLLVL.

This chain connects TRBV15 to TRBJ2-2, with 9 bases fitting TRBD1. Germline trimming cut 5 bases from V and 4 bases from J; bases unmatched to any gene: 5. This CDR3 spans 15 amino acids. Germline CDR1 is LNHNV and CDR2 is YYDKDF (reference sequence). Here the CDR3 reads CATSGDRVATGELFF. CDR3 bases: TGTGCCACCAGCGGGGACAGGGTGGCCACCGGGGAGCTGTTTTTT.

The chain joins TRBV4-1 to TRBJ2-7, with D maybe TRBD2 (5 bases). Germline values: CDR1 MGHRA, CDR2 YSYEKL. V lost 1 base to trimming and J lost 5 bases, with 12 bases between them. This CDR3 has 14 amino acids. CDR3 DNA: TGCGCCAGCAGCCAAGTACCTAGCAACCACGAGCAGTACTTC. The encoded protein is CASSQVPSNHEQYF.

The CDR3 DNA is TGTGCCAGCAGCCCTTTTCCATTCTCGGGACTAGCGGGAGAGGTGACCCAGTACTTC. Translated: CASSPFPFSGLAGEVTQYF. The J gene is TRBJ2-5, the V gene TRBV7-2, with TRBD2 matching over 14 bases. Germline V lookup: CDR1 SGHTA, CDR2 FQGNSA. There are 19 residues in the CDR3. J gave up 7 bases and V 5 bases, and 18 bases lay outside the gene matches.

This clone occurred a few times. The chain links TRBV6-6 to TRBJ2-2; D gene uncertain. The CDR3 is made up of 12 amino acids. Per germline, CDR1 MNHNY and CDR2 SVGAGI (reference sequence). V gave up 2 bases and J gave up 6 bases, with 4 bases separating them. The CDR3 sequence is CASSYRAGELFF. The DNA for the CDR3 is TGTGCCAGCAGTTACCGGGCCGGGGAGCTGTTTTTT.

The chain carries TRBV9 and TRBJ2-4; perhaps TRBD2 as D (6 bases). This CDR3 region has 13 residues. Germline CDR1 and CDR2: SGDLS and YYNGEE. Trimming cost V 8 bases and J 6 bases, with 15 bases left between them. As DNA, the CDR3 is TGTGCCAGTTCGCAGGACTACACAAACATTCAGTACTTC. The encoded protein is CASSQDYTNIQYF.

J is TRBJ2-1 and V is TRBV7-8, with a weak D call TRBD2 (6 bases). This CDR3 spans 17 amino acids. Germline V gene lookup returns CDR1 SGHVS and CDR2 FQNEAQ. V was pared by 4 bases and J by 3 bases, with 19 bases between. DNA for the CDR3: TGTGCCAGCAGCTGGGGTACCGGGACTCAACTCTACAATGAGCAGTTCTTC. Translated, it gives CASSWGTGTQLYNEQFF.

This clone was found once. The rearrangement links TRBV9 to TRBJ2-3; TRBD2 matches 11 bases. V trimming: 2 bases; J trimming: 6 bases; junction bases outside the gene matches: 5. Germline V lookup: CDR1 SGDLS, CDR2 YYNGEE. The CDR3 totals 15 residues. The CDR3 region has the DNA TGTGCCAGCAGCGTCCTAGCGGGGGGCCGGGATACGCAGTATTTT. It translates to CASSVLAGGRDTQYF.

The gene calls are TRBV13 and TRBJ2-3; 9 bases are a match to TRBD2. The CDR3 is 16 residues long. From germline, CDR1 is PRHDT and CDR2 FYEKMQ (reference sequence). V was pared by 0 bases and J by 3 bases, with 4 bases of the junction left unmatched. CDR3 sequence: CASSLGPSGETDTQYF. The CDR3 region has the DNA TGTGCCAGCAGCTTAGGCCCTAGCGGGGAAACAGATACGCAGTATTTT.

CDR3 residues: CASRWDYNSDEQFF. CDR3 nucleotides: TGTGCCAGCCGCTGGGACTATAATTCCGATGAGCAGTTCTTC. The chain employs TRBV27 and TRBJ2-1, with 7 bases identical to TRBD2. The CDR3 totals 14 residues. J lost 8 bases, V lost 8 bases, and 12 bases had no gene match. Germline CDR1 reads MNHEY; CDR2 reads SMNVEV (reference sequence).

The chain is built from TRBV2 and TRBJ2-1; D is possibly TRBD1 (6 bases). CDR1 SNHLY and CDR2 FYNNEI come from the germline V gene. This CDR3 contains 12 residues. The V gene lost 7 bases and the J gene lost 9 bases, with 13 bases spanning the gap. The CDR3 sequence is CASKTGQIEQFF. The DNA of the CDR3 is TGTGCCAGCAAAACCGGACAGATTGAGCAGTTCTTC. Full variable domain (rest looked up from reference TRBV2 and TRBJ2-1): EPEVTQTPSHQVTQMGQEVILRCVPISNHLYFYWYRQILGQKVEFLVSFYNNEISEKSEIFDDQFSVERPDGSNFTLKIRSTKLEDSAMYFCASKTGQIEQFFGPGTRLTVL.

The chain couples TRBV27 to TRBJ2-1; 8 bases map to TRBD2. This CDR3 comprises 15 residues. From germline, CDR1 is MNHEY and CDR2 SMNVEV (reference sequence). After removal of 5 bases from V and 7 bases from J, the junction contained 10 bases not matched to a gene. The CDR3 loop reads CASSPRDSGTNEQFF. The CDR3 DNA is TGTGCCAGCAGTCCCCGGGATAGCGGGACTAATGAGCAGTTCTTC.

The chain links TRBV6-6 to TRBJ2-1, with a possible D match to TRBD2 (6 bases). V lost 8 bases and J 0 bases, leaving 11 bases between the germline ends. The germline V gene has CDR1 MNHNY and CDR2 SVGAGI (reference sequence). CDR3 length: 14 residues. The CDR3 spells CASLAGSSYNEQFF. The CDR3 DNA reads TGTGCCAGCCTCGCGGGGAGCTCCTACAATGAGCAGTTCTTC.

The gene calls are TRBV27 and TRBJ2-7; 7 bases map to TRBD2. Germline lookup yields CDR1 MNHEY and CDR2 SMNVEV (reference sequence). The CDR3 runs 16 residues. Trimming took 5 bases from V and 3 from J; bases not matched to a gene: 13. The CDR3 nucleotides read TGTGCCAGCAGTCCCTCTGTAGGGGAGGGAGTCTACGAGCAGTACTTC. Amino acid sequence: CASSPSVGEGVYEQYF.